The text below deals with one T cell receptor beta chain. This clone has ten or more counts. No cognate antigen has been identified for it. No per-base quality is available; no much larger clone lies one base away. The sample belongs to a study of Ad26.COV2.S vaccination and SARS-CoV-2 variants (dated by TCRdb to about 2021). Regarding the research as a whole: Vaccine-arm donors were drawn from COV1001, a multicentre, randomized, double-blind, placebo-controlled phase I-IIa trial of Ad26.COV2.S in healthy adults. The TCR-sequenced set comprised about 30 samples: about 19 Ad26.COV2.S vaccine recipients, 5 placebo recipients and 8 SARS-CoV-2 convalescent individuals. Investigators did not know the trial group allocation while performing experiments and assessing outcomes. Ad26.COV2.S was administered intramuscularly at a dose of 5x10^10 or 1x10^11 viral particles, either as one shot or as two shots given 56 days apart. TCRbeta repertoire sequencing served as the tool for gauging how specific and how broad the SARS-CoV-2-reactive T cell receptors were following Ad26.COV2.S vaccination. Trial participants were randomized into five groups of five, in which low-dose or high-dose Ad26.COV2.S was given once or twice, or placebo was given on both occasions. What the work shows at the level of the full study, not this receptor alone: Comparable non-spike TCR breadth was observed between vaccine and placebo recipients, consistent with only spike being contained in the vaccine. Substantial breadth of spike-specific CD8+ and CD4+ T cell responses was reported after vaccination. The study was not powered to compare responses between vaccine doses or regimens. Ad26.COV2.S recipients had higher spike-specific TCR breadth than placebo recipients (P = 0.0014). It was noted by the authors that total T cell responses may have been underestimated by the TCR breadth and depth analyses.

Explained via the paper, the treatment or condition label denotes: 15 to 20 received Ad26.COV2.S at low or high dose, single or two shots; about 5 received placebo; per-sample allocation not given. For vaccine and placebo recipients, repertoires were sequenced using samples collected on day 63 after the first injection. Between 29 July and 7 August 2020, Cohort 1b enrolled 25 adults aged 18-55 years at one site in Boston, USA. Ad26.COV2.S was a replication-incompetent adenovirus type 26 vector expressing a prefusion-stabilized SARS-CoV-2 spike protein from the original Wuhan strain. TCRbeta CDR3 regions were sequenced with the immunoSEQ Assay. After extraction, genomic DNA underwent amplification by bias-controlled multiplex PCR, followed by high-throughput sequencing. On the authors' methods: To quantify the absolute abundance of every unique TCRbeta CDR3 region, sequences were collapsed and filtered. T cell fraction was estimated by normalization of TCRbeta template counts to usable DNA, with usable DNA being measured through amplification of reference genes present in all nucleated cells. Repertoire TCRs were annotated as SARS-CoV-2-specific when V gene, CDR3 amino acid sequence and J gene were exactly matched to a known reactive TCR set. The reference SARS-CoV-2 TCR set was derived from MIRA and filtered for enrichment in COVID-19-positive ImmuneCODE repertoires, a step that removed public or cross-reactive TCRs. Using the MIRA antigens, annotated TCRs were further analysed by specific ORF or by position within an ORF. Breadth was defined as annotated unique rearrangements over total unique productive rearrangements; depth was the summed frequency of those rearrangements. Group comparisons of TCR breadth used two-sided Wilcoxon rank-sum tests. TCRdb's version of the immuneACCESS table is confined to in-frame rearrangements and falls short of the full clone set. An unresolved V gene accounts for under half of the shortfall where checked; the remainder is of unknown origin. That table supplies the V and J calls and clone size; D and trimming were determined from the DNA. Here the sample has about 350,000 clones; roughly 85% occur a single time. The ten largest clones add up to approximately 3.5% of the sample.

After removal of 4 bases from V and 4 bases from J, the junction retains 7 bases not matched to a gene. CDR1 and CDR2 (SGHRS, YFSETQ) derive from the germline V gene. Including the terminal cysteine and phenylalanine, the CDR3 comprises 16 residues. Only CDR3 DNA is held: 48 bases, read in frame from base 1. The receptor's source is a person aged 18-60 years who received the Ad26.COV2.S COVID-19 vaccine or a placebo. This material consisted of peripheral blood, taken in a trial of Ad26.COV2.S vaccine versus placebo. The rearrangement combines TRBV5-1 with TRBJ2-2, with TRBD1 identical over 10 junction bases. The CDR3 region: CASSLSRTGGTGELFF. The nucleotides are TGCGCCAGCAGCCTGTCTCGGACAGGGGGCACCGGGGAGCTGTTTTTT.